A selection of T cell receptor beta chains follows, all from one sample in a study of blood T cell repertoires in COVID-19. The table came from immunoSEQ multiplex PCR; TCRdb's copy has only in-frame clones and leaves some out. This table has more than 150,000 clones, 80% to 85% appearing once. Sample: peripheral blood. Every receptor here comes from a man aged 18 to 29 with active or convalescent COVID-19. CDR3s leave out the opening cysteine and the closing phenylalanine or tryptophan. The order of the fields is V gene, clone size, J gene, CDR3 length, CDR3 protein. Clone size is not always given. Where it is, it says once, few, many or a class for expanded clones.

TRBV7-3,NA,TRBJ1-3,14,ASSLIGGSSGNTIY
TRBV5-1,NA,TRBJ2-1,16,ASSLNGALQGLTNEQF
TRBV6-2/TRBV6-3,NA,TRBJ2-7,11,ASSEDRVYEQY
TRBV7-6,NA,TRBJ2-6,17,ASSRTSAQLGSGANVLT
TRBV27,few,TRBJ2-5,10,ASSLAQETQY
TRBV7-8,NA,TRBJ1-4,13,ASSPLGQGGEKLF
TRBV18,NA,TRBJ2-2,12,ASSSAGSTGELF
TRBV2,NA,TRBJ1-2,14,ASSELGTGGTYGYT
TRBV4-2,NA,TRBJ2-7,14,ASSQAGTSRTYEQY
TRBV29-1,once,TRBJ1-2,10,SVGGSNYGYT
TRBV6-1,NA,TRBJ1-2,12,ASSDDRVTYGYT
TRBV19,few,TRBJ1-2,14,ASSIAGTGVWYGYT
TRBV6-2/TRBV6-3,NA,TRBJ1-5,17,ASSSRLQGRGVRNQPQH
TRBV10-1,NA,TRBJ1-1,13,ASSESTGEGTEAF
TRBV10-2,NA,TRBJ2-7,14,ASSESYPTSGYEQY